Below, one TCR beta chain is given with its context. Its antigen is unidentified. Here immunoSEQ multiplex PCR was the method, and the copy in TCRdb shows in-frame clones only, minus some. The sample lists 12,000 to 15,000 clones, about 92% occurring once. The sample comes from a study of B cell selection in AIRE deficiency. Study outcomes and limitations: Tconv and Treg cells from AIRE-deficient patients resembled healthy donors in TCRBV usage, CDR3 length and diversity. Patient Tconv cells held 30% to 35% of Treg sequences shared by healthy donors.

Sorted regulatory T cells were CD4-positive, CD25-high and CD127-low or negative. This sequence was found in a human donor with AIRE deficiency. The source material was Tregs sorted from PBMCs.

The CDR3 loop reads CASSPPAGGNQPQHF. The CDR3 DNA is TGTGCCAGCAGTCCGCCGGCAGGGGGCAATCAGCCCCAGCATTTT. The J gene is TRBJ1-5, the V gene TRBV28; the D gene is possibly TRBD1 (6 bases). CDR3 length: 15 residues. V was shortened by 5 bases and J by 2 bases, with 13 bases between the two germline ends. The germline V gene has CDR1 MDHEN and CDR2 SYDVKM.